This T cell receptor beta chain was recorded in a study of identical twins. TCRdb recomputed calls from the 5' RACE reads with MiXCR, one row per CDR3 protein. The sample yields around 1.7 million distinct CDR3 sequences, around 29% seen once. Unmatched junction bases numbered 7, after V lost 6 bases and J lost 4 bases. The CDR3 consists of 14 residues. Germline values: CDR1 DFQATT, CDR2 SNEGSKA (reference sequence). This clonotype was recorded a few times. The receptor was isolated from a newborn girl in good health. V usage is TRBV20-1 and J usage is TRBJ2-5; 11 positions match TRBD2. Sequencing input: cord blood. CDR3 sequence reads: CSAVGTSGVETQYF. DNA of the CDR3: TGCAGTGCCGTGGGGACTAGCGGTGTAGAGACCCAGTACTTC.